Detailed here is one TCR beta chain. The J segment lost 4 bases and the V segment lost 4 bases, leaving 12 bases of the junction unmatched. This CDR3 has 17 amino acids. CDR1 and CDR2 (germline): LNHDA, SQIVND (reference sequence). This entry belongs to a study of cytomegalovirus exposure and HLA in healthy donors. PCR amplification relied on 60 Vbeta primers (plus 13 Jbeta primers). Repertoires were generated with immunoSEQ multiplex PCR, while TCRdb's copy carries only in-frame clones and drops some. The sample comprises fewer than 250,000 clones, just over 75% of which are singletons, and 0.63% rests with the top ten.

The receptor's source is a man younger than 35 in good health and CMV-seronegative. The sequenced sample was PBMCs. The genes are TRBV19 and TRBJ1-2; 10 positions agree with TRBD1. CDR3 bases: TGTGCCAGTAGTAGCCGGGACAGGGGACCATTTCCCTATGGCTACACCTTC. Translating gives CASSSRDRGPFPYGYTF.